This T cell receptor (beta chain) was profiled in a study of blood T cells in healthy people across ages. General study findings and limits: When one million T cells were used, diversity estimates were thought to be underestimates.

A second PCR of roughly 6 to 12 cycles used a sample-barcoded 5' primer and a J-beta primer mix. Each CDR3 protein is one row after TCRdb ran MiXCR on the 5' RACE reads. The sample consists of approximately 820,000 distinct CDR3 sequences, roughly 44% of them appearing once. Germline V gene lookup returns CDR1 SGHKS and CDR2 YYEKEE (reference sequence). The CDR3 covers 17 residues. Trimming took 0 bases from V and 5 from J, leaving 19 bases between them. On this clonotype itself: The antigen remains undetermined.

The sample taken for sequencing was blood. The clonotype comes from a man aged 55-75 years in good health. This chain uses TRBV5-5 with TRBJ2-3, with D possibly called TRBD1 or TRBD2 (5 bases each). The CDR3 sequence is CASSLDGARVRVDTQYF. The DNA for the CDR3 is TGTGCCAGCAGCTTGGACGGGGCCAGGGTTAGAGTAGATACGCAGTATTTT.